This TCR beta chain was sequenced during a study of cytomegalovirus exposure and HLA in healthy donors. PCR primers comprised 60 Vbeta and 13 Jbeta primers. TCRdb keeps only in-frame clones here, not all; method: immunoSEQ multiplex PCR. This sample's clone table lists tens of thousands of clones. Germline V gene sequence: CDR1 MNHEY, CDR2 SVGAGI. The V and J ends lost 6 bases and 2 bases respectively, with 13 bases between them. This CDR3 contains 15 residues. Source material: PBMCs. This chain links TRBV6-5 with TRBJ1-4; D is undetermined. This sequence was found in a woman in her twenties or thirties in good health and CMV-seronegative. The CDR3: CASSRVRRTNEKLFF. CDR3 nucleotides: TGTGCCAGCAGCCGGGTGAGGAGGACTAATGAAAAACTGTTTTTT.